This entry lists 19 T cell receptor beta chains sequenced from one sample in a study of PD-L1 blockade in urothelial cancer. Only in-frame clones appear in the TCRdb table, and some are missing; sequencing was by immunoSEQ multiplex PCR. This sample has about 85,000 clones, with approximately 81% found just once. Sample time point: pretreatment peripheral blood. Source: PBMCs, taken around atezolizumab (anti-PD-L1) treatment. These receptors were taken from a man between 60 and 70 years old with urothelial cancer.

The V and J genes are TRBV7-3 and TRBJ2-1, with D possibly TRBD1 on 6 matching bases. V was cut by 1 base and J by 6 bases, with 13 bases left in between. CDR1 and CDR2 (germline): SGHTA, FQGTGA. The CDR3 has 15 amino acids. In nucleotides, the CDR3 is TGTGCCAGCAGCTTAAGTACAGGGAGTCGCAATGAGCAGTTCTTC. Its translation: CASSLSTGSRNEQFF.

The V call is TRBV6-5, the J call TRBJ2-3; TRBD1 aligns across 9 bases. The length of the CDR3 is 14 residues. Trimming took 6 bases from V and 6 from J; bases not matched to a gene: 7. Germline CDR1 reads MNHEY; CDR2 reads SVGAGI. CDR3 coding DNA: TGTGCCAGCAGCCTGACAGGGGGTGGCGATACGCAGTATTTT. This encodes CASSLTGGGDTQYF.

The CDR3 region is CASSLQNTEAFF. In DNA, the CDR3 is TGTGCCAGCAGCTTACAGAACACTGAAGCTTTCTTT. V usage is TRBV11-2 and J usage is TRBJ1-1; D is undetermined. Between the trimmed V and J ends, which lost 2 bases and 1 base, there was a span of 2 bases. This CDR3 comprises 12 residues. Germline V gene lookup returns CDR1 SGHAT and CDR2 FQNNGV.

This clone has just one count. J is TRBJ2-7 and V is TRBV6-5; TRBD2 agrees at 9 bases. Germline V lookup: CDR1 MNHEY, CDR2 SVGAGI. V lost 6 bases, J lost 8 bases, and 14 bases stayed unmatched. The CDR3 runs to 15 residues. This CDR3 reads CASSTKGLASWKQYF. CDR3 nucleotide sequence: TGTGCCAGCAGCACAAAGGGACTAGCCTCCTGGAAGCAGTACTTC.

V gene TRBV7-9 combines with J gene TRBJ1-3; maybe TRBD1 (5 bases). CDR1 is SEHNR and CDR2 is FQNEAQ in the germline V gene (reference sequence). CDR3 length equals 14 residues. V lost 5 bases to trimming and J lost 3 bases, with 11 bases between them. Here the CDR3 reads CASSPQVDGNTIYF. Written as DNA, the CDR3 is TGTGCCAGCAGCCCACAGGTAGATGGAAACACCATATATTTT. Filled out from reference TRBV7-9 and TRBJ1-3, the complete variable domain reads DTGVSQNPRHKITKRGQNVTFRCDPISEHNRLYWYRQTLGQGPEFLTYFQNEAQLEKSRLLSDRFSAERPKGSFSTLEIQRTEQGDSAMYLCASSPQVDGNTIYFGEGSWLTVV.

The chain has TRBV19 and TRBJ2-7, with TRBD2 matching over 11 bases. The CDR3 is 15 amino acids. The ends lost 4 bases at V and 1 base at J; junction bases unmatched: 3. Germline CDR1 LNHDA, CDR2 SQIVND (reference sequence). CDR3 region: CASSTGTSGSYEQYF. CDR3 nucleotides: TGTGCCAGTAGTACCGGGACTAGCGGATCCTACGAGCAGTACTTC. Full variable domain (rest looked up from reference TRBV19 and TRBJ2-7): DGGITQSPKYLFRKEGQNVTLSCEQNLNHDAMYWYRQDPGQGLRLIYYSQIVNDFQKGDIAEGYSVSREKKESFPLTVTSAQKNPTAFYLCASSTGTSGSYEQYFGPGTRLTVT.

This chain links TRBV6-6 with TRBJ2-7; 9 nucleotides agree with TRBD1. V was pared by 7 bases and J by 2 bases, with 6 bases of the junction left unmatched. Germline loops: CDR1 MNHNY, CDR2 SVGAGI (reference sequence). The CDR3 length is 14 residues. CDR3 residues: CASMEGTGTYEQYF. The CDR3 bases are TGTGCCAGCATGGAAGGGACAGGGACCTACGAGCAGTACTTC.

The V and J genes are TRBV29-1 and TRBJ2-7; D is possibly TRBD2 (6 bases). This CDR3 is built from 13 residues. The germline V and J ends were trimmed by 5 bases and 0 bases, with 11 bases remaining between them. CDR1 is SQVTM, CDR2 ANQGSEA, per germline. The CDR3 spells CSVRLGGSYEQYF. The CDR3 coding sequence is TGCAGCGTTAGGTTGGGGGGCTCCTACGAGCAGTACTTC.

This clone was detected a few times. The chain couples TRBV7-3 to TRBJ1-1, with D unclear. Looked up from germline, CDR1 is SGHTA and CDR2 is FQGTGA. Deletions cut 1 base from V and 1 base from J, with 7 bases between. The CDR3 sequence is 14 residues long. The CDR3 reads CASSLIAGNTEAFF. In DNA, the CDR3 is TGTGCCAGCAGCTTAATTGCGGGGAACACTGAAGCTTTCTTT.

The rearrangement uses TRBV6-6 and TRBJ1-4; possibly TRBD1 for D (5 bases). Deletions cut 6 bases from V and 8 bases from J, with 13 bases between. This CDR3 region has 13 residues. Germline V gene lookup returns CDR1 MNHNY and CDR2 SVGAGI (reference sequence). CDR3 sequence reads: CASSNRLGEKLFF. The CDR3 DNA reads as TGTGCCAGCAGCAACAGGTTAGGCGAAAAACTGTTTTTT.

The CDR3 DNA reads as TGCGCCAGCAGCCAAACGGGGACAGGGTTTTACGAGCAGTACTTC. This sequence encodes CASSQTGTGFYEQYF. The chain recombines TRBV4-3 with TRBJ2-7, with 9 nucleotides matching TRBD1. The V gene end was trimmed by 2 bases and the J gene end by 4 bases; junction bases not matched to a gene: 6. Germline V gives CDR1 LGHNA, CDR2 YSLEER. This CDR3 has 15 residues.

The J gene is TRBJ2-7, the V gene TRBV4-2; the D is unclear. The V end was cut by 5 bases, the J end by 0 bases, with 8 bases between. This CDR3 contains 13 residues. In germline, CDR1 is LGHNA, CDR2 YNFKEQ. Written as DNA, the CDR3 is TGTGCCAGCAGCACCACGAGCTCCTACGAGCAGTACTTC. The encoded protein is CASSTTSSYEQYF.

The chain couples TRBV9 to TRBJ2-3; 7 bases are a match to TRBD2. The CDR3 has 17 amino acids. The ends lost 4 bases at V and 3 bases at J; junction bases unmatched: 14. CDR1 is SGDLS and CDR2 is YYNGEE in the germline V gene. DNA of the CDR3: TGTGCCAGCAGCACCTCGTTTGGGGGGGGTGCGACAGATACGCAGTATTTT. It specifies CASSTSFGGGATDTQYF.

This rearrangement joins TRBV11-3 to TRBJ1-3, with D possibly matching TRBD1 (5 bases). This CDR3 has 14 amino acids. Germline V gene data show CDR1 as SGHNT and CDR2 as YENEEA. The V end was cut by 5 bases, the J end by 6 bases, with 14 bases between. DNA of the CDR3: TGTGCCAGCAGCCCATCCCGGGACTCAAACACCATATATTTT. This sequence encodes CASSPSRDSNTIYF.

This clone has just a few counts. The rearrangement joins TRBV29-1 to TRBJ2-7, with 12 bases identical to TRBD2. The CDR3 consists of 14 residues. Trimming at V came to 1 base and at J to 5 bases, leaving 3 bases not matched to a gene. Looked up from germline, CDR1 is SQVTM and CDR2 is ANQGSEA. CDR3 region: CSVEGLAGVHEQYF. CDR3 nucleotides: TGCAGCGTTGAAGGACTAGCGGGGGTTCACGAGCAGTACTTC.

This chain joins TRBV11-1 and TRBJ2-1; 9 bases map to TRBD1. V was pared by 1 base and J by 7 bases, with 14 bases of the junction left unmatched. This CDR3 is built from 18 residues. Per germline, CDR1 SGHAT and CDR2 FQDESV (reference sequence). The CDR3 here is CASSLGDAWTGVRNEQFF. The CDR3 nucleotides read TGTGCCAGCAGCTTAGGTGATGCTTGGACAGGGGTTCGGAATGAGCAGTTCTTC.

The rearrangement uses TRBV5-1 and TRBJ1-1, with 9 bases matching TRBD1. Germline loops: CDR1 SGHRS, CDR2 YFSETQ. V lost 3 bases, J lost 4 bases, and 4 bases stayed unmatched. The CDR3 sequence is 14 residues long. In DNA form, the CDR3 reads TGCGCCAGCAGCTCACCGGGACAGGGCACTGAAGCTTTCTTT. Translation: CASSSPGQGTEAFF. Drawing the rest from reference TRBV5-1 and TRBJ1-1, the complete variable domain is KAGVTQTPRYLIKTRGQQVTLSCSPISGHRSVSWYQQTPGQGLQFLFEYFSETQRNKGNFPGRFSGRQFSNSRSEMNVSTLELGDSALYLCASSSPGQGTEAFFGQGTRLTVV.

The J gene is TRBJ1-1, the V gene TRBV5-1; D may be TRBD1 (5 bases). V lost 4 bases and J 0 bases, leaving 10 bases between the germline ends. Germline loops: CDR1 SGHRS, CDR2 YFSETQ. This CDR3 contains 14 residues. The CDR3 region is CASSPREVNTEAFF. As DNA, the CDR3 is TGCGCCAGCAGCCCCAGGGAGGTGAACACTGAAGCTTTCTTT.

This clone showed up just once. This chain links TRBV5-4 with TRBJ1-1; D is perhaps TRBD1 (6 bases). Germline V CDR1 and CDR2: SGHNT, YYREEE (reference sequence). Deletions cut 4 bases from V and 1 base from J, with 17 bases between. The CDR3 extends over 16 amino acids. CDR3 protein: CASSRTLWGRNTEAFF. The DNA for the CDR3 is TGTGCCAGCAGCCGAACCCTTTGGGGGCGGAACACTGAAGCTTTCTTT.